This TCR beta chain is drawn from a study of vaccination and CD4 T cells after COVID-19 (dated by TCRdb to between 2021 and 2024). The study in broad terms: SARS-CoV-2 positivity had been established in the convalescent patients by nasal swab PCR, and mild disease was recorded in about 9 of these patients and severe disease in one. The time from the second vaccine dose to post-vaccine blood sampling had a median of roughly 79 days and ranged from about 13 to 250 days. Two doses of either the Pfizer-BioNTech BNT162b2 vaccine (n=8) or the Moderna mRNA-1273 vaccine (n=2) were administered to participants. Post-COVID blood samples from convalescent patients were collected a median of around 100 days after diagnosis, with a range of 35 to 161 days. In under twelve COVID-19 convalescent patients and a few infection-naive healthy vaccine recipients, researchers compared the spike-specific CD4+ TCR repertoire from before mRNA vaccination with the repertoire from after. Control cultures received a CEFX viral epitope pool as the positive control, an HIV-1 Nef peptide pool as the negative control, or no peptide. For stimulating the cultures, overlapping spike peptide pools were used, derived from SARS-CoV-2 as well as from the common cold coronaviruses HCoV-NL63, HCoV-OC43 and HCoV-229E. The convalescent cohort comprised six males and four females, including two Hispanic individuals, seven Caucasians, two Asians and one multiracial person.

Library prep was done by PCR. At the Johns Hopkins FTIC core, DNA from the cultured CD4+ T cells underwent TCR sequencing with the Oncomine TCR Beta short-read assay. Genomic DNA was extracted from the cultured CD4+ T cells with the QIAamp micro DNA kit. Oncomine TCR Beta libraries from cultured CD4+ T cells were pooled with unique dual indexes and sequenced on an Illumina iSeq 100. The published analysis was carried out like this. Non-productive sequences were removed, and CDR3s that did not start with C, did not end with F or W, or were shorter than 7 amino acids were discarded. Antigen-specific clonotypes were identified using the MANAFEST web application through comparison of peptide-stimulated wells with reference and other culture wells. An FDR below 0.05, an odds ratio above 5, and a productive frequency above 0.1% in at least two of three replicate wells were required for clones to be considered positive. A clonotype counted as cross-reactive if it showed significant expansion both in the SARS-CoV-2 spike wells and in at least one common cold coronavirus spike condition. Levenshtein distances (stringdist) and unrooted phylogenetic trees (ape) in R version 3.6.1 were used to assess CDR3 homology. TCRdb trimmed public reads at Q25 via fastp, called clones via MiXCR and kept in-frame beta chains. Records with the same CDR3 protein are collapsed into one entry carrying the most frequent genes and DNA. These V and J calls rely on TCRdb rather than the paper's analysis. The sample includes about 5,500 distinct CDR3 sequences, with around 69% observed a single time. The ten top clones hold around a fifth of the sample.

The CDR3 contains 16 residues, cysteine and phenylalanine counted. Just CDR3 DNA is preserved here, 48 bases in frame from base 1. A distance of 12 bases separates the germline ends of V and J, which lose 2 bases and 1 base respectively. From a lookup of the germline V gene, CDR1 and CDR2 are MDHEN and SYDVKM. The paper's findings and limits, for the study overall: The median count of SARS-CoV-2-reactive clonotypes went up from approximately 22 after infection to a few dozen after vaccination, although the change was not significant. Among the post-vaccine SARS-CoV-2-reactive clones in convalescent patients, a median around 90% showed up only after vaccination, which suggests vaccine-specific priming. The number of convalescent patients in the study was relatively small, and the study did not examine early timepoints following natural infection. In convalescent patients, nearly all vaccine-specific clones (304 of 307) were found to be mono-reactive for SARS-CoV-2 spike rather than cross-reactive with common cold coronaviruses.

Per the publication, the treatment or condition label means: roughly 10-day PBMC culture with coronavirus spike peptide pools or control peptides (ViraFEST assay). The ViraFEST assay, used in the study, expanded antigen-specific T cells with peptide pools and then identified the expanded clonotypes through TCR sequencing. The positive SARS-CoV-2 PCR tests of the convalescent patients were dated from March to December 2020, before the Alpha, Beta and Delta variants emerged in the United States. Each well held fewer than 2.5 million PBMCs cultured with around 10 ug/ml peptide pools in IMDM containing approximately 4.8% human AB serum and around 9 IU/ml IL-2. On days 3 and 7, half of the culture medium was replaced with fresh IL-2-containing medium. After 10 days of culture, CD4+ T cells were isolated by negative selection with the EasySep CD4+ T cell isolation kit. PBMCs were separated from whole blood using Ficoll-Paque Plus gradient centrifugation and then either used fresh or cryopreserved at -140C. In general, triplicate wells were set up for every culture condition.

As concerns this clonotype: The clone's antigen remains unknown. Base qualities are not at hand, and no much larger clone is one base apart.

Material for sequencing was CD4+ T cells from blood, cultured in vitro. The receptor was isolated from a human donor who had recovered from COVID-19. The chain employs TRBV28 and TRBJ1-5, with the D gene call left open. The CDR3 sequence is CASSLEQNLSNQPQHF. The base sequence is TGTGCCAGCAGTTTAGAACAGAATTTAAGCAATCAGCCCCAGCATTTT.